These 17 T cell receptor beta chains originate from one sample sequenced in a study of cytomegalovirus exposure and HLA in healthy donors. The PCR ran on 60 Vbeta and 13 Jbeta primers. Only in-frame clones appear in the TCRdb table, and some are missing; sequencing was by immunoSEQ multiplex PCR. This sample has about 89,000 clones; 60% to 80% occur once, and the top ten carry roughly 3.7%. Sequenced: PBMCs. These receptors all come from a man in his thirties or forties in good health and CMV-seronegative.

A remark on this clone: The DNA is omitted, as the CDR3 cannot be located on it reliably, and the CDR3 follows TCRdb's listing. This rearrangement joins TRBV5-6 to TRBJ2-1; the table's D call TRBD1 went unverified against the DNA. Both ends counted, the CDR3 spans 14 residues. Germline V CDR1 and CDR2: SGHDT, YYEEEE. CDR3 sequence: CASSFGPGNNEQFF.

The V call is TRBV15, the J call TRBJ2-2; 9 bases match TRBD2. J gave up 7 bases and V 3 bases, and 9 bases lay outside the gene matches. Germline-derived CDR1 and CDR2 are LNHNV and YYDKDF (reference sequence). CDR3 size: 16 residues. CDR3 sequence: CATSRYPSGEGGELFF. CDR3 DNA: TGTGCCACCAGCAGGTACCCTAGCGGGGAAGGCGGGGAGCTGTTTTTT. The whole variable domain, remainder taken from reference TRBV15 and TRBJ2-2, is DAMVIQNPRYQVTQFGKPVTLSCSQTLNHNVMYWYQQKSSQAPKLLFHYYDKDFNNEADTPDNFQSRRPNTSFCFLDIRSPGLGDTAMYLCATSRYPSGEGGELFFGEGSRLTVL.

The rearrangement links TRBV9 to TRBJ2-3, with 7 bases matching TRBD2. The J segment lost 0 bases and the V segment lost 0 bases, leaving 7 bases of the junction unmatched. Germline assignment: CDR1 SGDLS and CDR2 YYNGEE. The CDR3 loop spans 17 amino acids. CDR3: CASSVAFRGVSTDTQYF. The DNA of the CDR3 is TGTGCCAGCAGCGTAGCTTTTCGGGGGGTCAGCACAGATACGCAGTATTTT.

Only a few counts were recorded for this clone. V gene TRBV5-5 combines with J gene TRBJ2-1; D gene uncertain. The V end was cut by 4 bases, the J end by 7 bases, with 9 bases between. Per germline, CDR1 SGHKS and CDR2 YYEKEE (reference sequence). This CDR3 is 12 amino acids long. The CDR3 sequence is CASSHDWNEQFF. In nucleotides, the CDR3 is TGTGCCAGCAGCCATGACTGGAATGAGCAGTTCTTC. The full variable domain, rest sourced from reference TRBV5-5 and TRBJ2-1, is DAGVTQSPTHLIKTRGQQVTLRCSPISGHKSVSWYQQVLGQGPQFIFQYYEKEERGRGNFPDRFSARQFPNYSSELNVNALLLGDSALYLCASSHDWNEQFFGPGTRLTVL.

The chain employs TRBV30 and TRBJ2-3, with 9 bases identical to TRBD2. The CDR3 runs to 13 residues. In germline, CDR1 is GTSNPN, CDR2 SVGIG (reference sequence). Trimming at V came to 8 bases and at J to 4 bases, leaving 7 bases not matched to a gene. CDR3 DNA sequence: TGTGCCGGTAAAGCGGGGGGATCAGATACGCAGTATTTT. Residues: CAGKAGGSDTQYF.

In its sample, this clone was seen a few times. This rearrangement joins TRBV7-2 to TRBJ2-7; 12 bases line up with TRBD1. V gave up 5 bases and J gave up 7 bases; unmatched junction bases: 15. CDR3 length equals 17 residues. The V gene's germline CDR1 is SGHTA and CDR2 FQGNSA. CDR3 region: CASSPIVGDRGHWEQYF. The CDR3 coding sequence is TGTGCCAGCAGCCCCATCGTGGGGGACAGGGGGCACTGGGAGCAGTACTTC.

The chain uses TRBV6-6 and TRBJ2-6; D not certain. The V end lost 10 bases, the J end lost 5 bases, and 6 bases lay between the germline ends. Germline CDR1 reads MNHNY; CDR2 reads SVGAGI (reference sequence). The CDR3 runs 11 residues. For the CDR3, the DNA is TGTGCCACCCACTGGGCCAACGTCCTGACTTTC. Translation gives CATHWANVLTF.

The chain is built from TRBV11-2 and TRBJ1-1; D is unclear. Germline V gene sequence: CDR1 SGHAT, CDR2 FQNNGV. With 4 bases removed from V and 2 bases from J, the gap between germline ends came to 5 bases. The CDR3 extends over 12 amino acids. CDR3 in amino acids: CASSSSNTEAFF. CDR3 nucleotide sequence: TGTGCCAGCAGCTCGAGTAACACTGAAGCTTTCTTT. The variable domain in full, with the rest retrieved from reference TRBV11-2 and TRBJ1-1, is EAGVAQSPRYKIIEKRQSVAFWCNPISGHATLYWYQQILGQGPKLLIQFQNNGVVDDSQLPKDRFSAERLKGVDSTLKIQPAKLEDSAVYLCASSSSNTEAFFGQGTRLTVV.

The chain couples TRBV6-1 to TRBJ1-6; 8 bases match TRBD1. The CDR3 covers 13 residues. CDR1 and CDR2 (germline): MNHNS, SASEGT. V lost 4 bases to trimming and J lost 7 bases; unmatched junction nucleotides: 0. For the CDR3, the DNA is TGTGCCAGCAGTGGGGACAGGAATTCACCCCTCCACTTT. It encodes CASSGDRNSPLHF.

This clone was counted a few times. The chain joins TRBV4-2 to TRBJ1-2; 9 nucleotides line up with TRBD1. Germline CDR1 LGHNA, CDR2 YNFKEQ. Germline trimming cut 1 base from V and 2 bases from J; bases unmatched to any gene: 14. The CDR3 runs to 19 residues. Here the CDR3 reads CASSQGVGTGWILNYGYTF. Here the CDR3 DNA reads TGTGCCAGCAGCCAAGGCGTTGGGACAGGGTGGATTTTGAACTATGGCTACACCTTC.

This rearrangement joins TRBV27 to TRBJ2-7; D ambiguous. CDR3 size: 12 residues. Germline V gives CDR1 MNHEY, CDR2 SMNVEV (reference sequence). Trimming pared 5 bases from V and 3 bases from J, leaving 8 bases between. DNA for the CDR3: TGTGCCAGCAGTGTTACCGGCTACGAGCAGTACTTC. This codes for CASSVTGYEQYF.

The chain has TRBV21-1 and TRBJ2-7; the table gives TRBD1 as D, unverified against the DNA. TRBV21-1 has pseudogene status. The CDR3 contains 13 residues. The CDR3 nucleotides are TGTGCCAGCAGCACACGACAGATCTGCGAGCAGTACTTC. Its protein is CASSTRQICEQYF.

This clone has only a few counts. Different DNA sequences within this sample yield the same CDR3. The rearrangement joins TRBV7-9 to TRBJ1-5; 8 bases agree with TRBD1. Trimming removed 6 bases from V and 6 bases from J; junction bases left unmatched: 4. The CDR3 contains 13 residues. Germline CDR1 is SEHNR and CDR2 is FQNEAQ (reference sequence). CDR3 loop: CASSQDRVQPQHF. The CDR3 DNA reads TGTGCCAGCAGTCAGGACAGGGTTCAGCCCCAGCATTTT.

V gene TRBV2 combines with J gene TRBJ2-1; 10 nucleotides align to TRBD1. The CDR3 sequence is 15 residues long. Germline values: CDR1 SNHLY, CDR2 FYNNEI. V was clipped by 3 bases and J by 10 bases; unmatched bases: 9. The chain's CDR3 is CASSERQGARGEQFF. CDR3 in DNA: TGTGCCAGCAGTGAGAGACAGGGGGCTAGGGGAGAGCAGTTCTTC.

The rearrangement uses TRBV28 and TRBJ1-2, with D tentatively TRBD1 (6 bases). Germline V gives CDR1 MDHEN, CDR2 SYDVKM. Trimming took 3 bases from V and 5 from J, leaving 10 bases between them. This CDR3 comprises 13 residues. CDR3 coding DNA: TGTGCCAGCAGTTTCGACAGGTCTTATGGCTACACCTTC. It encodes CASSFDRSYGYTF.

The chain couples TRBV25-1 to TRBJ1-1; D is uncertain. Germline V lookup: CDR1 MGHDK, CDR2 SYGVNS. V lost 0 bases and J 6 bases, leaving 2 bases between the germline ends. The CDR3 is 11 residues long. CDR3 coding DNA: TGTGCCAGCAGTGAATACTCTGAAGCTTTCTTT. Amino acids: CASSEYSEAFF.

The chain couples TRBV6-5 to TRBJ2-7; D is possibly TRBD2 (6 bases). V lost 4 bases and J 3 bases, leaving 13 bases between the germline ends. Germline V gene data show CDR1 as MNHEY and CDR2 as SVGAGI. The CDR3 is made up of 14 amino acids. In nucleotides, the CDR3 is TGTGCCAGCAGTTCTGGAGGGCTCAGCTACGAGCAGTACTTC. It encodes CASSSGGLSYEQYF.